Each of the 2 T cell receptor beta chains below was sequenced from the same sample in a study of control samples from healthy donors and cancer patients. TCRdb's table, derived via immunoSEQ multiplex PCR, lists solely in-frame clones and lacks some. The sample has 95,000 to 130,000 clones; more than 75% are singletons. What was sequenced was blood. The receptors originated from a woman between 65 and 79 years old in good health.

The chain couples TRBV5-1 to TRBJ1-4, with 8 bases that match TRBD1. V was pared by 4 bases and J by 4 bases, with 6 bases of the junction left unmatched. The CDR3 extends over 15 amino acids. Germline V lookup: CDR1 SGHRS, CDR2 YFSETQ. The CDR3 nucleotides are TGCGCCAGCAGCCCGACAGGGGCCGGTAATGAAAAACTGTTTTTT. This gives the protein CASSPTGAGNEKLFF.

The rearrangement uses TRBV5-1 and TRBJ1-5; the D gene is possibly TRBD1 (5 bases). CDR3 length: 16 amino acids. Per germline, CDR1 SGHRS and CDR2 YFSETQ. V was pared by 0 bases and J by 1 base, with 11 bases between. The CDR3 is CASSLGQGMSNQPQHF. The CDR3 DNA follows: TGCGCCAGCAGCTTGGGGCAGGGCATGAGCAATCAGCCCCAGCATTTT.